Each of the 5 T cell receptor beta chains below was sequenced from the same sample in a study of control samples from healthy donors and cancer patients. Assay used: immunoSEQ multiplex PCR; TCRdb lists only in-frame clones, some missing. The sample lists 100,000 or so clones; 90% to 95% were seen once. Source material: blood. These receptors all come from a woman under 30 in good health.

V usage is TRBV27 and J usage is TRBJ2-1; 11 bases map to TRBD2. This CDR3 has 16 amino acids. Unmatched junction bases numbered 14, after V lost 10 bases and J lost 6 bases. Per germline, CDR1 MNHEY and CDR2 SMNVEV (reference sequence). The chain's CDR3 is CATSGSLAGGFNEQFF. The CDR3 DNA is TGTGCCACCTCAGGGTCGCTAGCGGGAGGTTTCAATGAGCAGTTCTTC.

The chain combines TRBV5-1 with TRBJ1-2; 9 bases agree with TRBD1. The ends lost 4 bases at V and 8 bases at J; junction bases unmatched: 3. Germline V lookup: CDR1 SGHRS, CDR2 YFSETQ. There are 12 residues in the CDR3. This chain's CDR3 is CASSLTGGGYTF. The CDR3 region has the DNA TGCGCCAGCAGCCTTACAGGGGGCGGCTACACCTTC.

The chain is built from TRBV6-5 and TRBJ1-2; D perhaps matches TRBD1 (6 bases). The CDR3 sequence is 14 residues long. V lost 4 bases, J lost 3 bases, and 12 bases lay in between. The germline V gene encodes CDR1 MNHEY and CDR2 SVGAGI. The chain's CDR3 is CASSSAGVDYGYTF. The CDR3 DNA reads TGTGCCAGCAGTTCCGCAGGGGTTGACTATGGCTACACCTTC.

The rearrangement links TRBV5-5 to TRBJ2-7; possibly TRBD2 for D (5 bases). The CDR3 consists of 12 residues. From germline, CDR1 is SGHKS and CDR2 YYEKEE (reference sequence). With 3 bases removed from V and 4 bases from J, the gap between germline ends came to 8 bases. As DNA, the CDR3 is TGTGCCAGCAGCTCAGTAGCGTACGAGCAGTACTTC. This gives the protein CASSSVAYEQYF.

The chain recombines TRBV28 with TRBJ1-5; the match to TRBD1 covers 9 bases. V lost 8 bases, J lost 0 bases, and 11 bases stayed unmatched. From germline, CDR1 is MDHEN and CDR2 SYDVKM. The CDR3 covers 17 residues. The chain's CDR3 is CASDAGTGIYSNQPQHF. Written as DNA, the CDR3 is TGTGCCAGCGATGCCGGGACAGGGATCTATAGCAATCAGCCCCAGCATTTT.